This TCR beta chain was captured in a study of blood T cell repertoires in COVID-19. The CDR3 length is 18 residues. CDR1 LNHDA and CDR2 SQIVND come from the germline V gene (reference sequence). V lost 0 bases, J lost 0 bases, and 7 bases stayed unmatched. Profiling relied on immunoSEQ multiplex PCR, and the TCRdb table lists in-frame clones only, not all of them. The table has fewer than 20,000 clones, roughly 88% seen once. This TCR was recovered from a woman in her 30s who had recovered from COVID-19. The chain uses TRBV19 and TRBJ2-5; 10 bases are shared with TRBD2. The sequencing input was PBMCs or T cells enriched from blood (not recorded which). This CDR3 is CASSIDPPSGGHQETQYF. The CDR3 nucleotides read TGTGCCAGTAGTATAGACCCCCCTAGCGGGGGCCACCAAGAGACCCAGTACTTC.